A single sample gave rise to the 28 T cell receptor beta chains below, sequenced in a study of control samples from healthy donors and cancer patients. The data were produced by immunoSEQ multiplex PCR, yet TCRdb's version contains in-frame clones alone and is incomplete. The sample yields roughly 120,000 clones, more than 85% seen once. Material: blood. The receptors here all came from a man aged 25 to 40 in good health.

This sequence joins TRBV5-1 and TRBJ1-2; D call uncertain. The V gene's germline CDR1 is SGHRS and CDR2 YFSETQ. The V gene lost 1 base and the J gene lost 4 bases, with 11 bases spanning the gap. The CDR3 runs to 14 residues. This chain's CDR3 is CASSLSPASYGYTF. Written as DNA, the CDR3 is TGCGCCAGCAGCTTGTCCCCAGCGAGCTATGGCTACACCTTC.

This chain uses TRBV5-1 with TRBJ1-2; D uncertain. V lost 4 bases to trimming and J lost 1 base, with 8 bases between them. Germline CDR1 SGHRS, CDR2 YFSETQ. The CDR3 contains 13 residues. As DNA, the CDR3 is TGCGCCAGCAGCACGGACGGTAACTATGGCTACACCTTC. It is translated as CASSTDGNYGYTF.

The chain joins TRBV24-1 to TRBJ2-1; TRBD2 is a possible D gene (6 bases). The CDR3 has 12 residues. Trimming removed 10 bases from V and 9 bases from J, with 15 bases in between. Germline V gene sequence: CDR1 KGHDR, CDR2 SFDVKD. CDR3 protein: CATDGGQSEQFF. The CDR3 bases are TGTGCCACAGACGGGGGTCAGAGTGAGCAGTTCTTC.

The rearrangement joins TRBV24-1 to TRBJ2-6; D unclear. Trimming shortened V by 3 bases and J by 4 bases, and 9 bases separated the two germline ends. Per the germline V gene, CDR1 is KGHDR and CDR2 is SFDVKD. CDR3 size: 15 residues. As DNA, the CDR3 is TGTGCCACCAGTGATCCCTGGGCCGGGGCCAACGTCCTGACTTTC. It translates to CATSDPWAGANVLTF.

The genes are TRBV6-1 and TRBJ2-1, with TRBD2 matching over 11 bases. CDR3 length: 17 residues. V lost 3 bases and J lost 10; bases outside the gene matches: 14. The germline V gene encodes CDR1 MNHNS and CDR2 SASEGT. The CDR3 DNA sequence: TGTGCCAGCAGTGACCCGACTGTAGCGGGGGGGCGTTGGGAGCAGTTCTTC. This codes for CASSDPTVAGGRWEQFF.

CDR3 sequence (DNA): TGCGCCAGCAGTCCTCCTCCCGGACAGGACTACATTTCCTACGAGCAGTACGTC. Protein sequence: CASSPPPGQDYISYEQYV. The chain is built from TRBV23-1 and TRBJ2-7; tentatively, D is TRBD1 (7 bases). TRBV23-1 is an open reading frame, and its role is uncertain. V lost 4 bases to trimming and J lost 1 base, with 23 bases between them. The CDR3 has 18 amino acids.

V is TRBV2 and J is TRBJ1-2, with D possibly being TRBD1 (6 bases). The V end lost 9 bases, the J end lost 7 bases, and 15 bases lay between the germline ends. The CDR3 length is 12 residues. Per the germline V gene, CDR1 is SNHLY and CDR2 is FYNNEI. Here the CDR3 reads CARSGEHGGYTF. The CDR3, as DNA: TGTGCCAGGTCAGGGGAGCACGGTGGCTACACCTTC.

The rearrangement uses TRBV5-5 and TRBJ1-1; 7 bases are a match to TRBD1. The CDR3 covers 16 residues. J lost 4 bases, V lost 2 bases, and 11 bases had no gene match. From germline, CDR1 is SGHKS and CDR2 YYEKEE (reference sequence). CDR3 DNA sequence: TGTGCCAGCAGCTTAGGAGGGGGCGCTTTATCCACTGAAGCTTTCTTT. Translating it yields CASSLGGGALSTEAFF.

This sequence joins TRBV5-6 and TRBJ1-1, with a weak D call TRBD1 (5 bases). V lost 0 bases and J lost 5, with 11 bases in between. The CDR3 has 14 residues. In germline, CDR1 is SGHDT, CDR2 YYEEEE. The CDR3, as DNA: TGTGCCAGCAGCTTGGACGCGGGGACGACTGAAGCTTTCTTT. Amino acids: CASSLDAGTTEAFF. Based on the CDR3 plus reference TRBV5-6 and TRBJ1-1, the full variable domain is DAGVTQSPTHLIKTRGQQVTLRCSPKSGHDTVSWYQQALGQGPQFIFQYYEEEERQRGNFPDRFSGHQFPNYSSELNVNALLLGDSALYLCASSLDAGTTEAFFGQGTRLTVV.

This chain links TRBV7-3 with TRBJ2-2; 10 bases are a match to TRBD2. The CDR3 spans 18 residues. J was trimmed by 6 bases and V by 0 bases; bases with no gene match: 10. CDR1 is SGHTA, CDR2 FQGTGA, per germline. The CDR3 bases are TGTGCCAGCAGCTTAACGTTTCGGAAGCGGGGGGGCCCCGGGGAGCTGTTTTTT. Translation gives CASSLTFRKRGGPGELFF.

The rearrangement links TRBV4-1 to TRBJ2-5; D is uncertain. This CDR3 spans 16 amino acids. The germline V gene encodes CDR1 MGHRA and CDR2 YSYEKL. V shed 1 base and J shed 1 base, with 13 bases lying between them. The CDR3 DNA reads as TGCGCCAGCAGCCAAGTCATCACAAACCCCCAAGAGACCCAGTACTTC. It is translated as CASSQVITNPQETQYF.

The gene calls are TRBV6-5 and TRBJ1-6; a possible D gene is TRBD1 (5 bases). CDR1 is MNHEY, CDR2 SVGAGI, per germline. V lost 6 bases and J 9 bases, leaving 18 bases between the germline ends. CDR3 size: 15 residues. The chain's CDR3 is CASRRERQSFSPLHF. The CDR3 coding sequence is TGTGCCAGCAGGAGGGAGAGACAGAGTTTTTCACCCCTCCACTTT.

The J gene is TRBJ1-2, the V gene TRBV19; 7 nucleotides align to TRBD1. V lost 9 bases, J lost 6 bases, and 7 bases stayed unmatched. CDR1 LNHDA and CDR2 SQIVND come from the germline V gene (reference sequence). The CDR3 extends over 12 amino acids. CDR3: CASFTGVDGYTF. The CDR3 bases are TGTGCCAGCTTCACAGGGGTCGATGGCTACACCTTC.

This chain uses TRBV6-2 or TRBV6-3 with TRBJ2-7; no definite D call. CDR1 is MNHEY, CDR2 SVGEGT, per germline. Trimming removed 6 bases from V and 2 bases from J, with 5 bases in between. CDR3 length: 11 amino acids. The CDR3 spells CASSRTYEQYF. In nucleotides, the CDR3 is TGTGCCAGCAGCCGGACCTACGAGCAGTACTTC.

J is TRBJ1-4 and V is TRBV5-1; D uncertain. The V gene's germline CDR1 is SGHRS and CDR2 YFSETQ. Between the trimmed V and J ends, which lost 1 base and 5 bases, there was a span of 12 bases. There are 15 residues in the CDR3. CDR3 protein: CASSLSADRNEKLFF. CDR3 sequence (DNA): TGCGCCAGCAGCTTGTCTGCCGACCGGAATGAAAAACTGTTTTTT.

In its sample, this clone was seen once. The chain uses TRBV7-9 and TRBJ1-2; D gene ambiguous. Looked up from germline, CDR1 is SEHNR and CDR2 is FQNEAQ (reference sequence). CDR3 size: 11 residues. Trimming left V 5 bases short and J 6 bases short, with 7 bases between. The CDR3 region has the DNA TGTGCCAGCAGCCCCGCGGATGGCTACACCTTC. It translates to CASSPADGYTF.

Notes on this clone: The same CDR3 also results from other DNA sequences found in this sample. The V gene is TRBV7-8, the J gene TRBJ1-1; no reliable D call. This CDR3 has 12 residues. Germline assignment: CDR1 SGHVS and CDR2 FQNEAQ. Trimming stripped 3 bases from V and 7 bases from J, with 9 bases between. CDR3 sequence (DNA): TGTGCCAGCAGCTTGCCGCGGGGTGAAGCTTTCTTT. Protein sequence: CASSLPRGEAFF.

The rearrangement uses TRBV5-5 and TRBJ2-7; no clear D gene. Trimming stripped 3 bases from V and 7 bases from J, with 11 bases between. The CDR3 runs to 12 residues. The V gene's germline CDR1 is SGHKS and CDR2 YYEKEE (reference sequence). The CDR3 bases are TGTGCCAGCAGCTCCCACGAAGGGGAGCAGTACTTC. Residues: CASSSHEGEQYF.

This chain joins TRBV2 and TRBJ1-1; D gene uncertain. Deletions cut 6 bases from V and 3 bases from J, with 14 bases between. This CDR3 is 14 amino acids long. CDR1 is SNHLY and CDR2 is FYNNEI in the germline V gene. CDR3 sequence (DNA): TGTGCCAGCAGACCGGACGGAGGAGACACTGAAGCTTTCTTT. It translates to CASRPDGGDTEAFF.

This clone was detected a few times. This rearrangement joins TRBV28 to TRBJ1-1; TRBD1 might be the D (6 bases). CDR1 and CDR2 (germline): MDHEN, SYDVKM. The CDR3 runs to 15 residues. The germline V and J ends were trimmed by 4 bases and 3 bases, with 15 bases remaining between them. In nucleotides, the CDR3 is TGTGCCAGCAGTTCCACAGGGAAGGGGTACACTGAAGCTTTCTTT. This translates into CASSSTGKGYTEAFF.

This chain connects TRBV7-8 to TRBJ1-4, with TRBD1 identical over 9 bases. CDR1 and CDR2 (germline): SGHVS, FQNEAQ. The CDR3 has 14 amino acids. V shed 4 bases and J 5 bases; nucleotides not matched to a gene: 2. The CDR3 nucleotides are TGTGCCAGCAGCTCCGGGACAGGGAATGAAAAACTGTTTTTT. It yields the protein CASSSGTGNEKLFF.

The CDR3 DNA sequence: TGTGCCAGCAGACTCGACAGGTCTAGCAATCAGCCCCAGCATTTT. Protein product: CASRLDRSSNQPQHF. This rearrangement joins TRBV27 to TRBJ1-5, with D tentatively TRBD1 (6 bases). The CDR3 covers 15 residues. Germline V lookup: CDR1 MNHEY, CDR2 SMNVEV (reference sequence). Trimming removed 6 bases at V and 0 bases at J, with 12 bases between.

J is TRBJ1-2 and V is TRBV2; D is unresolved. This CDR3 is 14 amino acids long. The V end lost 4 bases, the J end lost 6 bases, and 15 bases lay between the germline ends. Germline CDR1 reads SNHLY; CDR2 reads FYNNEI. The CDR3 spells CASSASGRVDGYTF. CDR3 coding DNA: TGTGCCAGCAGTGCCTCGGGGAGGGTGGATGGCTACACCTTC. Variable domain in full (rest from reference TRBV2 and TRBJ1-2): EPEVTQTPSHQVTQMGQEVILRCVPISNHLYFYWYRQILGQKVEFLVSFYNNEISEKSEIFDDQFSVERPDGSNFTLKIRSTKLEDSAMYFCASSASGRVDGYTFGSGTRLTVV.

The chain uses TRBV29-1 and TRBJ1-1, with a tentative D call TRBD1 (5 bases). Per the germline V gene, CDR1 is SQVTM and CDR2 is ANQGSEA. The V end was cut by 5 bases, the J end by 5 bases, with 15 bases between. The CDR3 totals 13 residues. CDR3 in DNA: TGCAGCGTTAAGAAGGGGCGAGGGACTGAAGCTTTCTTT. This sequence encodes CSVKKGRGTEAFF.

The chain is built from TRBV27 and TRBJ2-1; 7 nucleotides line up with TRBD2. With V trimmed by 4 bases and J by 0 bases, 6 bases remained unmatched. The CDR3 spans 16 residues. Germline CDR1 MNHEY, CDR2 SMNVEV (reference sequence). The CDR3 bases are TGTGCCAGCAGTTCTCTCCTAGCGGCCTCCTACAATGAGCAGTTCTTC. Encoded protein: CASSSLLAASYNEQFF.

The rearrangement uses TRBV18 and TRBJ2-5; the D is unclear. From germline, CDR1 is KGHSH and CDR2 LQKENI. The V gene lost 1 base and the J gene lost 4 bases, with 4 bases spanning the gap. The CDR3 is 12 amino acids. CDR3 region: CASSPRSETQYF. The CDR3 nucleotides are TGTGCCAGCTCACCACGATCAGAGACCCAGTACTTC.

The gene calls are TRBV19 and TRBJ1-1; TRBD1 aligns across 7 bases. This CDR3 region has 15 residues. CDR1 is LNHDA and CDR2 is SQIVND in the germline V gene (reference sequence). Trimming at V came to 5 bases and at J to 7 bases, leaving 13 bases not matched to a gene. CDR3 coding DNA: TGTGCCAGTAGTGAATCACAGGGGCCGAATGATGAAGCTTTCTTT. Translation: CASSESQGPNDEAFF.

This chain uses TRBV28 with TRBJ2-1, with no clear D. The length of the CDR3 is 11 residues. Trimming shortened V by 2 bases and J by 7 bases, and 3 bases separated the two germline ends. The germline V gene encodes CDR1 MDHEN and CDR2 SYDVKM. DNA of the CDR3: TGTGCCAGCAGTTTAGGGAATGAGCAGTTCTTC. Translating it yields CASSLGNEQFF.